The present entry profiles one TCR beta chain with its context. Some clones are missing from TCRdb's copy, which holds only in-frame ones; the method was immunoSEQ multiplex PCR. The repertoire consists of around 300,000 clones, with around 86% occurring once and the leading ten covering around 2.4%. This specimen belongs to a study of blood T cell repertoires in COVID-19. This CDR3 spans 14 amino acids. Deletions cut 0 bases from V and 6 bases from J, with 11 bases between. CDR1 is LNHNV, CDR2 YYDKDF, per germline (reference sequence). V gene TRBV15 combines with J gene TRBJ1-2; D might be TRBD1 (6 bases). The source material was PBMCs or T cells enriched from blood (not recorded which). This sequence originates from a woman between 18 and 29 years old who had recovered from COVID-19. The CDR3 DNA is TGTGCCACCAGCAGAGAAAACAGGGTCGATGGCTACACCTTC. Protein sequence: CATSRENRVDGYTF. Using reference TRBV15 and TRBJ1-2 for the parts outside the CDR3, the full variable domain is DAMVIQNPRYQVTQFGKPVTLSCSQTLNHNVMYWYQQKSSQAPKLLFHYYDKDFNNEADTPDNFQSRRPNTSFCFLDIRSPGLGDTAMYLCATSRENRVDGYTFGSGTRLTVV.